The rows below give T cell receptor beta chains drawn from one sample of a study of long-term antiretroviral therapy in people with HIV. Profiled with immunoSEQ multiplex PCR; TCRdb holds only in-frame clones, not every one. The sample shows approximately 15,000 clones, more than 75% of them seen only once. Material: unsorted PBMCs, obtained 6.9 years after starting antiretroviral therapy. The receptors come from a man over 45 with HIV. Both conserved end residues are part of each CDR3. D genes are given only for firm matches.

NA | TRBV7-2 | CASSLTAPGNEQFF
TRBD2 | TRBV7-6 | CASSFAGVNNEQFF
NA | TRBV4-2 | CASSQERGGNEQFF
NA | TRBV18 | CASSGSSNTEAFF
TRBD1 | TRBV7-3 | CASSLSRGPSGANVLTF
TRBD2 | TRBV7-3 | CASSLDGVAGADTQYF
NA | TRBV2 | CASSATEAFF
NA | TRBV7-2 | CASSLLGGRPPYEQYF
TRBD1 | TRBV5-4 | CASSTDRAPGPSRYEQYF
NA | TRBV11-3 | CASSLGPGVGTDTQYF
NA | TRBV14 | CASSQAGYNEQFF
TRBD1 | TRBV7-8 | CASSLSRGQGYTF
NA | TRBV7-8 | CASSLEEASSYEQYF
NA | TRBV19 | CASSILGRPYEQYF
TRBD1 | TRBV19 | CASTPFQGAIAEAFF
NA | TRBV5-1 | CASSLFGTGELFF
NA | TRBV5-1 | CASSLVSRDTQYF
NA | TRBV14 | CASSHVGRDEQYF
NA | TRBV5-4 | CASSLKDTDTQYF
NA | TRBV30 | CAWSPAYNEQFF
NA | TRBV6-5 | CASSYSNGNEQFF
TRBD2 | TRBV9 | CASSASGRAAYNEQFF
NA | TRBV18 | CASSSQGNYGYTF
TRBD1 | TRBV6-4 | CARLEDRGKETQYF
TRBD1 | TRBV5-4 | CASSQTGVTNEKLFF
NA | TRBV19 | CASSKTEMNTEAFF
TRBD2 | TRBV9 | CASSTPTGLAGVNEQFF
NA | TRBV10-3 | CAISTLDEQFF
NA | TRBV10-3 | CAITLGPSGANVLTF
NA | TRBV29-1 | CSVEVVSLTNEQFF
TRBD1 | TRBV6-1 | CASSLGQGKGETQYF
NA | TRBV6-5 | CASSYSPHSGANVLTF
NA | TRBV5-5 | CASSLVGDNYGYTF
NA | TRBV29-1 | CSVVRGKADEQFF
NA | TRBV5-1 | CASSLSTDFSYEQYF
NA | TRBV2 | CASSNPTGTEAFF
TRBD2 | TRBV9 | CASRPNSGRWSDTQYF
TRBD2 | TRBV25-1 | CASSESGRSYNEQFF
TRBD1 | TRBV2 | CASSEYHGTGYEQYF
NA | TRBV5-6 | CASILGAVNTEAFF
NA | TRBV21-1 | CASSKIKRRIRVVQFF
NA | TRBV5-1 | CASSFPGETQYF
NA | TRBV19 | CASKPAGDEQFF
NA | TRBV28 | CASSLTAAPTPHQFF
NA | TRBV9 | CASSAYSGNEQFF
TRBD1 | TRBV5-4 | CASSYLTGRLNTEAFF
NA | TRBV29-1 | CSVARDDIQYF